Detailed here is one T cell receptor beta chain. Libraries were prepared by immunoSEQ multiplex PCR; TCRdb keeps only in-frame clonotypes and omits some of them. The sample includes some 140,000 clones, roughly 80% of them seen just once. Between the trimmed V and J ends, which lost 5 bases and 6 bases, there was a span of 10 bases. The germline gives CDR1 SGHVS, CDR2 FQNEAQ. The CDR3 consists of 12 residues. The sample belongs to a study of blood T cell repertoires in COVID-19. Across the study: Whether acute or convalescent, the COVID-19 samples came from the United States, Italy and Spain.

Clinical history reported by participants formed the basis on which cohorts were assigned. The sample was PBMCs or T cells enriched from blood (not recorded which). This sequence was found in a middle-aged man with acute COVID-19. The J gene is TRBJ1-2, the V gene TRBV7-8, with D possibly TRBD1 on 6 matching bases. CDR3 bases: TGTGCCAGCAGCCAATGGACAGATGGCTACACCTTC. Translation: CASSQWTDGYTF.